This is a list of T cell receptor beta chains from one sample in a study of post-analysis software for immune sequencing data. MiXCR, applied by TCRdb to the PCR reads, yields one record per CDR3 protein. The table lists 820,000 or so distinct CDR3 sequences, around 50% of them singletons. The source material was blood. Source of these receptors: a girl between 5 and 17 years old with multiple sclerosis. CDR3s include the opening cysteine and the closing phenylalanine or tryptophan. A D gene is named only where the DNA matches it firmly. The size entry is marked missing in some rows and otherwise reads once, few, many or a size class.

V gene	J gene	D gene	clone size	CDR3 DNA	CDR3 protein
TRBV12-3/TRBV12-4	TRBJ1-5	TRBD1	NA	TGTGCCAGCAGCCGAAGGACAGGGGGAAGGGGTCAGCCCCAGCATTTT	CASSRRTGGRGQPQHF
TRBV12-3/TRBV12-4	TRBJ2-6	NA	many	TGTGCCAGCAGTCGGACGGGACCTGGGGCCAACGTCCTGACTTTC	CASSRTGPGANVLTF
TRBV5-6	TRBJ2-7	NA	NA	TGTGCCAGCAGCTCGCGGTTTCGCGGGGGCCTCACCTACGAGCAGTACTTC	CASSSRFRGGLTYEQYF
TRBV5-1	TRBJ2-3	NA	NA	TGCGCCAGCAAGAGTGGGAGTGGCACAGATACGCAGTATTTT	CASKSGSGTDTQYF
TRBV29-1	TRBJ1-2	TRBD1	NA	TGCAGCGCCCGGGACAGGGACAATGGCTACACCTTC	CSARDRDNGYTF
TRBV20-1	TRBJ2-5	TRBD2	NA	TGCAGTGCCCCGACCGGACTAGCCCGAGAGACCCAGTACTTC	CSAPTGLARETQYF
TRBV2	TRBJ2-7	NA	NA	TGTGCCAGCAGCTTTGAGGAGCTTTCCGGCGAGCAGTACTTC	CASSFEELSGEQYF
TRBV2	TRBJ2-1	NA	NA	TGTGCCAGCACCCCAGGGTACAATGAGCAGTTCTTC	CASTPGYNEQFF
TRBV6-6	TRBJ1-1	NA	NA	TGTGCCAGCAGTTACTGGAGGGAAACTGAAGCTTTCTTT	CASSYWRETEAFF
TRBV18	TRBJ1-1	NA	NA	TGTGCCAGCACACCCGCGGGGGGCAACACTGAAGCTTTCTTT	CASTPAGGNTEAFF
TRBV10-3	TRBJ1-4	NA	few	TGTGCCATCAGTGAGGCCAGGGGAAATGAAAAACTGTTTTTT	CAISEARGNEKLFF
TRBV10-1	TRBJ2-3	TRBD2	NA	TGCGCCAGCAGGTCTAGCGGGAGTCCAGATACGCAGTATTTT	CASRSSGSPDTQYF
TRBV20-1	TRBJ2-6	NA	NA	TGCAGTGCTAGAGGGAGAGGGACCGGGGCCAACGTCCTGACTTTC	CSARGRGTGANVLTF
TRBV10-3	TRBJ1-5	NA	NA	TGTGCCATCAGTGAGTCGAAGGGAGAGAATCAGCCTCAGCATTTT	CAISESKGENQPQHF
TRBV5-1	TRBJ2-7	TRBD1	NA	TGCGCCGGCAGCTCCGGGACAGGGGTAGGCCAGTACTTC	CAGSSGTGVGQYF
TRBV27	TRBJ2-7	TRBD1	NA	TGTGCCAGCAGTTCCCCCGGGACAGGACCATACGAGCAGTACTTC	CASSSPGTGPYEQYF
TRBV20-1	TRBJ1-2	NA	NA	TGCAGTGCTAGAAGACAGGCCTATGGCTACACCTTC	CSARRQAYGYTF
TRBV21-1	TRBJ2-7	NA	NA	TGTGCCAGCAGCAAGGGGGGATGTGGGTCCTACGAGCAGTACTTC	CASSKGGCGSYEQYF
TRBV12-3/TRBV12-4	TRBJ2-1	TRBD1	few	TGTGCCAGCAGTCCGCAGGGACAGCCAGCCTACAATGAGCAGTTCTTC	CASSPQGQPAYNEQFF
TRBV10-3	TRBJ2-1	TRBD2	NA	TGTGCCATCCGGGGGGGGTTGGGGTTCGATGAGCAGTTCTTC	CAIRGGLGFDEQFF
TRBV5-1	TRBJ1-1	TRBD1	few	TGCGCCAGCAGCTTGCAGGGGGCGCTGACTGAAGCTTTCTTT	CASSLQGALTEAFF
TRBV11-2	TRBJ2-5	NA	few	TGTGCCAGCACCCAATCAGCGCCTATGCATGGGGAGCAGTACTTC	CASTQSAPMHGEQYF
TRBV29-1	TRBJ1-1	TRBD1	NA	TGCAGCAGGGCGACAGGGGGCGGCACTGAAGCTTTCTTT	CSRATGGGTEAFF
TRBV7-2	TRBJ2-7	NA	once	TGTGCCAGCAGCCTTCGAAGGGGGGAGGGCTACGAGCAGTACTTC	CASSLRRGEGYEQYF
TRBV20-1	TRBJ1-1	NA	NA	TGCAGTGCTAGGACCGGGGGGCTTTCCACTGAAGCTTTCTTT	CSARTGGLSTEAFF
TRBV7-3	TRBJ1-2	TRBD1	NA	TGTGCCAGCAGCTTAGGTTCAGGGGGTGGCTACACCTTC	CASSLGSGGGYTF
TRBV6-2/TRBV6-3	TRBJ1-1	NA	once	TGTGCCAGCAGTTACCAGGGTACCACTGAAGCTTTCTTT	CASSYQGTTEAFF
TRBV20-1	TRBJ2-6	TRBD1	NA	TGCAGTGCTAGAAACGAGGGGGCATCTGGGGCCAACGTCCTGACTTTC	CSARNEGASGANVLTF
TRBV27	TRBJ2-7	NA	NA	TGTGCCAGCAGTTTTAAGCAGGGTTCCTACGAGCAGTACTTC	CASSFKQGSYEQYF
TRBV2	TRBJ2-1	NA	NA	TGTGCCAGCAGTAGGGTCTTATTATCCTACAATGAGCAGTTCTTC	CASSRVLLSYNEQFF
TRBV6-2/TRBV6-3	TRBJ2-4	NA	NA	TGTGCCAGCAGACCCGGGACTGCATTAGCCAAAAACATTCAGTACTTC	CASRPGTALAKNIQYF
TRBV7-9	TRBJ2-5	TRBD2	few	TGTGCCAGCAGGGCCCTAGCGGGGGGGGATGTAGCATCGGAGACCCAGTACTTC	CASRALAGGDVASETQYF
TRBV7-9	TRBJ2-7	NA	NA	TGTGCCAGCAGCCCAATTGGCGAGCAGTACTTC	CASSPIGEQYF
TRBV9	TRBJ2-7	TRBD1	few	TGTGCCAGCAGCGTAATGGACAGGTTCTCCTACGAGCAGTACTTC	CASSVMDRFSYEQYF
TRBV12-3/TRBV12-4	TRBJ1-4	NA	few	TGTGCCAGCAGTTTGTCATCCGGGAATGAAAAACTGTTTTTT	CASSLSSGNEKLFF
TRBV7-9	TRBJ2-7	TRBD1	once	TGTGCCAGCAGCCCCGACAGGGGGTCTCCTAAGGAGCAGTACTTC	CASSPDRGSPKEQYF
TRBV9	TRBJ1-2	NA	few	TGTGCCAGCAGCCCCGGACAGAGGGCTATCTATGGCTACACCTTC	CASSPGQRAIYGYTF
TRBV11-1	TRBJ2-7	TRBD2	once	TGTGCCAGCAGAATAGCGGGGGCCTACGAGCAGTACTTC	CASRIAGAYEQYF
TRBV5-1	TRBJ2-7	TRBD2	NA	TGCGCCAGCAGCTTGGGGCTAGCGGGATACTACGAGCGGTACTTC	CASSLGLAGYYERYF
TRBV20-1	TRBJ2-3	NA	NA	TGCAGTGCTAGGTCCTTGGGCGCAGCAGATACGCAGTATTTT	CSARSLGAADTQYF